This T cell receptor beta chain was captured by sequencing in a study of blood T cell repertoires in COVID-19. Study-level information: Researchers got acute and convalescent COVID-19 samples from the United States, Italy and Spain.

The CDR3 extends over 14 amino acids. V lost 0 bases and J 0 bases, leaving 9 bases between the germline ends. Germline V gene lookup returns CDR1 SQVTM and CDR2 ANQGSEA. Donors were grouped by their self-reported clinical history. Methods used by the authors: It was from reference gene primer amplification that nucleated cell counts were estimated. Libraries were prepared by immunoSEQ multiplex PCR; TCRdb keeps only in-frame clonotypes and omits some of them. The V and J calls and clone size are taken from that table; D and trimming were inferred from the DNA. The repertoire holds hundreds of thousands of clones, 87% seen once, with roughly 2% in the top ten.

V usage is TRBV29-1 and J usage is TRBJ2-7, with D unresolved. Source material: PBMCs or T cells enriched from blood (not recorded which). The receptor comes from a woman younger than 35 with acute COVID-19. The CDR3 DNA is TGCAGCGTTGAAGACCAGGATTACTCCTACGAGCAGTACTTC. Its protein is CSVEDQDYSYEQYF.